This T cell receptor beta chain was sequenced in a study of blood T cell repertoires in COVID-19. Study-level information: Whether acute or convalescent, the COVID-19 samples came from the United States, Italy and Spain. T cells, B-cell-depleted T cells, or PBMCs provided the cDNA or gDNA that served as material.

Under the authors' procedure: Cell counts per sample came from amplifying reference gene primers. Using immunoSEQ multiplex PCR, the repertoire was profiled, and TCRdb retains in-frame clones only, with some absent. V and J calls and clone size are given by that table; D and trimming were obtained from the DNA. The data show 60,000 to 75,000 clones, more than 75% seen once. Per the germline V gene, CDR1 is SGHRS and CDR2 is YFSETQ. Trimming removed 0 bases from V and 2 bases from J; junction bases left unmatched: 4. This CDR3 is built from 16 residues. The chain employs TRBV5-1 and TRBJ1-2, with 10 bases identical to TRBD1. The sequencing sample was made of peripheral blood. The TCR comes from a woman between 55 and 75 years old with acute or convalescent COVID-19. The CDR3 coding sequence is TGCGCCAGCAGCTTGGGACAGGGGGCCGGAAACTATGGCTACACCTTC. It is translated as CASSLGQGAGNYGYTF. The variable domain in full, with the rest retrieved from reference TRBV5-1 and TRBJ1-2, is KAGVTQTPRYLIKTRGQQVTLSCSPISGHRSVSWYQQTPGQGLQFLFEYFSETQRNKGNFPGRFSGRQFSNSRSEMNVSTLELGDSALYLCASSLGQGAGNYGYTFGSGTRLTVV.